One sample yielded the 21 T cell receptor beta chains listed below, sequenced in a study of T-cell memory formation after mild COVID-19. MiXCR was run by TCRdb on the 5' RACE reads, yielding one entry per CDR3 protein. The sample has some 280,000 distinct CDR3 sequences, under 20% seen once; the top ten hold roughly 23%. Source material: PBMCs or a T cell subset sorted from them (not recorded which). The receptors were sampled from a man aged 18 to 29 who had mild COVID-19 (a few samples of this study predate the infection). Cell type and time point are not known.

V gene TRBV5-1 combines with J gene TRBJ2-5, with D possibly TRBD2 on 6 matching bases. Looked up from germline, CDR1 is SGHRS and CDR2 is YFSETQ. Deletions cut 5 bases from V and 5 bases from J, with 19 bases between. The CDR3 has 15 residues. Here the CDR3 DNA reads TGCGCCAGCAGGAATAGCGGCAACGCGGAGGAGACCCAGTACTTC. Amino acid sequence: CASRNSGNAEETQYF.

The V and J genes are TRBV9 and TRBJ2-3; TRBD1 or TRBD2 may be the D gene (5 bases each). The CDR3 is made up of 15 amino acids. Trimming stripped 0 bases from V and 6 bases from J, with 14 bases between. The germline CDR1 and CDR2 sequences are SGDLS and YYNGEE. The CDR3 spells CASSVDGGPGDTQYF. The CDR3 DNA is TGTGCCAGCAGCGTAGATGGGGGTCCGGGTGATACGCAGTATTTT.

The rearrangement joins TRBV12-3 or TRBV12-4 to TRBJ1-2; D perhaps matches TRBD1 (5 bases). The CDR3 is made up of 15 amino acids. V lost 5 bases and J 3 bases, leaving 16 bases between the germline ends. The CDR3 DNA follows: TGTGCCAGCAGTGGCGGTACTCCCAGGGACTATGGCTACACCTTC. Protein product: CASSGGTPRDYGYTF.

This clonotype was picked up one time. The chain links TRBV4-3 to TRBJ1-2; D is undetermined. This CDR3 is built from 15 residues. The germline V gene has CDR1 LGHNA and CDR2 YSLEER. Between the trimmed V and J ends, which lost 3 bases and 3 bases, there was a span of 14 bases. The CDR3 DNA follows: TGCGCCAGCAGCCAGGTTGCGATTCTAGACTATGGCTACACCTTC. Encoded protein: CASSQVAILDYGYTF.

A few counts support this clonotype. This chain links TRBV13 with TRBJ2-7; 13 bases fit TRBD2. V dropped 4 bases and J dropped 1; count of bases not matched to a gene: 7. CDR3 length: 17 residues. In germline, CDR1 is PRHDT, CDR2 FYEKMQ (reference sequence). Here the CDR3 reads CASSSWTSGGNSYEQYF. The CDR3 DNA sequence: TGTGCCAGCAGCTCTTGGACTAGCGGGGGCAATTCCTACGAGCAGTACTTC. Combining the CDR3 with reference TRBV13 and TRBJ2-7 gives the whole variable domain AAGVIQSPRHLIKEKRETATLKCYPIPRHDTVYWYQQGPGQDPQFLISFYEKMQSDKGSIPDRFSAQQFSDYHSELNMSSLELGDSALYFCASSSWTSGGNSYEQYFGPGTRLTVT.

The chain is built from TRBV6-2 or TRBV6-3 and TRBJ1-1; D unclear. The V gene's germline CDR1 is MNHEY and CDR2 SVGEGT. This CDR3 contains 15 residues. The V end was cut by 8 bases, the J end by 1 base, with 17 bases between. CDR3 bases: TGTGCCAGCCGACCCGGCAGAGAGGGGAACACTGAAGCTTTCTTT. It translates to CASRPGREGNTEAFF.

The chain is built from TRBV15 and TRBJ1-1; TRBD1 might be the D (6 bases). V shed 0 bases and J shed 6 bases, with 14 bases lying between them. Germline assignment: CDR1 LNHNV and CDR2 YYDKDF (reference sequence). This CDR3 contains 15 residues. CDR3 in DNA: TGTGCCACCAGCAGAGATCCGACAGGTGCGTCTGAAGCTTTCTTT. Residues: CATSRDPTGASEAFF.

The chain is built from TRBV11-2 and TRBJ2-1; TRBD1 agrees at 10 bases. The CDR3 consists of 14 residues. Trimming at V came to 1 base and at J to 9 bases, leaving 3 bases not matched to a gene. The V gene's germline CDR1 is SGHAT and CDR2 FQNNGV. The CDR3 region is CASSLGGQGREQFF. The CDR3 coding sequence is TGTGCCAGCAGCTTAGGGGGACAGGGGCGTGAGCAGTTCTTC. The whole variable domain, filled in from reference TRBV11-2 and TRBJ2-1, reads EAGVAQSPRYKIIEKRQSVAFWCNPISGHATLYWYQQILGQGPKLLIQFQNNGVVDDSQLPKDRFSAERLKGVDSTLKIQPAKLEDSAVYLCASSLGGQGREQFFGPGTRLTVL.

This clonotype was counted between two and nine times. The rearrangement links TRBV20-1 to TRBJ1-3; D call uncertain. Germline CDR1 and CDR2: DFQATT and SNEGSKA (reference sequence). V lost 4 bases and J lost 0, with 10 bases in between. The CDR3 is 14 amino acids. The chain's CDR3 is CSAIRMVSGNTIYF. CDR3 DNA sequence: TGCAGTGCTATAAGGATGGTCTCTGGAAACACCATATATTTT.

This clonotype was seen only a few times. The chain is built from TRBV7-6 and TRBJ2-7; D is uncertain. V was cut by 2 bases and J by 2 bases, with 13 bases left in between. The CDR3 has 15 amino acids. The germline V gene encodes CDR1 SGHVS and CDR2 FNYEAQ. For the CDR3, the DNA is TGTGCCAGCAGCTTAACCCACGGCGGAGCCTACGAGCAGTACTTC. Encoded protein: CASSLTHGGAYEQYF.

The chain recombines TRBV20-1 with TRBJ1-4; 10 nucleotides match TRBD1. There are 15 residues in the CDR3. V lost 7 bases and J lost 10; bases outside the gene matches: 15. Looked up from germline, CDR1 is DFQATT and CDR2 is SNEGSKA (reference sequence). Here the CDR3 DNA reads TGCAGTGACAGTCCCGGGACAGGGGCCGGGGGAAAACTGTTTTTT. It specifies CSDSPGTGAGGKLFF.

The rearrangement joins TRBV20-1 to TRBJ1-2; D perhaps matches TRBD1 (6 bases). The CDR3 sequence is 14 residues long. Germline assignment: CDR1 DFQATT and CDR2 SNEGSKA (reference sequence). Trimming stripped 4 bases from V and 2 bases from J, with 14 bases between. The CDR3 DNA is TGCAGTGCTATTGAGGGACACAACAACTATGGCTACACCTTC. It specifies CSAIEGHNNYGYTF.

This CDR3 is CASSLQGQYSNQPQHF. DNA of the CDR3: TGCGCCAGCAGCTTGCAGGGGCAATATAGCAATCAGCCCCAGCATTTT. J is TRBJ1-5 and V is TRBV5-1; D may be TRBD1 (6 bases). From germline, CDR1 is SGHRS and CDR2 YFSETQ. Trimming took off 1 base at V and 0 bases at J, with 11 bases between the two ends. The CDR3 is 16 amino acids.

This chain connects TRBV10-3 to TRBJ2-4; TRBD1 aligns across 9 bases. The CDR3 covers 14 residues. With V trimmed by 4 bases and J by 5 bases, 3 bases remained unmatched. Per the germline V gene, CDR1 is ENHRY and CDR2 is SYGVKD. The CDR3 bases are TGTGCCATCAGTGGGGGACAGGGACAAAACATTCAGTACTTC. Protein: CAISGGQGQNIQYF.

The CDR3 spells CSARGDTQYF. The CDR3 nucleotides read TGCAGTGCTAGAGGAGATACGCAGTATTTT. V usage is TRBV20-1 and J usage is TRBJ2-3; no definite D call. Germline V gene lookup returns CDR1 DFQATT and CDR2 SNEGSKA (reference sequence). CDR3 length: 10 residues. Trimming cost V 1 base and J 5 bases, with 1 base left between them.

This clonotype was observed a handful of times. J is TRBJ1-2 and V is TRBV5-1, with unresolved D. The germline V gene has CDR1 SGHRS and CDR2 YFSETQ. This CDR3 is built from 13 residues. Between the trimmed V and J ends, which lost 0 bases and 6 bases, there was a span of 9 bases. The CDR3 coding sequence is TGCGCCAGCAGCTTGGATGGCCGGAATGGCTACACCTTC. Translating it yields CASSLDGRNGYTF.

This clonotype was counted ten times or more. The chain uses TRBV7-9 and TRBJ2-3, with 7 bases fitting TRBD1. The CDR3 is made up of 14 amino acids. Germline V gene lookup returns CDR1 SEHNR and CDR2 FQNEAQ (reference sequence). Trimming at V came to 8 bases and at J to 0 bases, leaving 5 bases not matched to a gene. CDR3 protein: CASARDSSTDTQYF. The CDR3 region has the DNA TGTGCCAGCGCCCGGGACAGCAGCACAGATACGCAGTATTTT.

This clonotype was recorded a few times. This rearrangement joins TRBV12-3 or TRBV12-4 to TRBJ1-1, with D hard to call. V lost 3 bases and J 0 bases, leaving 8 bases between the germline ends. The CDR3 is 14 amino acids. DNA of the CDR3: TGTGCCAGCAGTTTTTACTGGTTGAACACTGAAGCTTTCTTT. This codes for CASSFYWLNTEAFF.

The gene calls are TRBV7-9 and TRBJ2-4; D is unclear. CDR1 and CDR2 from the germline V gene are SEHNR and FQNEAQ (reference sequence). Trimming pared 5 bases from V and 3 bases from J, leaving 14 bases between. This CDR3 comprises 15 residues. The CDR3 protein is CASSMAAWGKNIQYF. In nucleotides, the CDR3 is TGTGCCAGCAGCATGGCGGCCTGGGGCAAAAACATTCAGTACTTC.

This chain connects TRBV7-2 to TRBJ2-5; D possibly uses TRBD1 or TRBD2 (5 bases each). This CDR3 comprises 14 residues. Germline V lookup: CDR1 SGHTA, CDR2 FQGNSA. The germline V and J ends were trimmed by 4 bases and 4 bases, with 13 bases remaining between them. CDR3 bases: TGTGCCAGCAGCTCAAACCCCGGGGCAGAGACCCAGTACTTC. Its protein product is CASSSNPGAETQYF.

This chain joins TRBV7-9 and TRBJ2-1, with TRBD1 matching 9 bases. Germline V gene sequence: CDR1 SEHNR, CDR2 FQNEAQ (reference sequence). The CDR3 extends over 16 amino acids. Unmatched junction bases numbered 11, after V lost 3 bases and J lost 8 bases. CDR3 in DNA: TGTGCCAGCAGCTTGTCTCCGGGACAGGGAGACGATGAGCAGTTCTTC. It is translated as CASSLSPGQGDDEQFF.